The next 24 T cell receptor beta chains were all read from a single sample in a study of OX40 agonist ivuxolimab in advanced cancers. Sequencing was performed with immunoSEQ multiplex PCR; in TCRdb, only in-frame clones are kept and a portion is missing. The table includes 70,000 to 95,000 clones, around four fifths detected once. The sequences come from CD4+ or CD8+ T cells sorted from blood, collected in a trial of the OX40 agonist ivuxolimab. These receptors originate from an adult with an advanced solid tumor such as melanoma, head and neck, liver or kidney cancer.

The V gene is TRBV7-8, the J gene TRBJ1-5, with D perhaps TRBD1 (5 bases). Germline V lookup: CDR1 SGHVS, CDR2 FQNEAQ. Trimming pared 2 bases from V and 4 bases from J, leaving 18 bases between. The CDR3 spans 17 residues. This chain's CDR3 is CASSLSDGGGRNQPQHF. The CDR3 region has the DNA TGTGCCAGCAGCTTATCCGACGGTGGGGGGAGGAATCAGCCCCAGCATTTT.

DNA of the CDR3: TGTGCCAGCAGCCCTAATAGCAATCAGCCCCAGCATTTT. As protein: CASSPNSNQPQHF. V is TRBV7-2 and J is TRBJ1-5, with D unclear. Trimming left V 5 bases short and J 0 bases short, with 5 bases between. The germline V gene has CDR1 SGHTA and CDR2 FQGNSA. This CDR3 is built from 13 residues. Full variable domain (outside the CDR3, taken from reference TRBV7-2 and TRBJ1-5): GAGVSQSPSNKVTEKGKDVELRCDPISGHTALYWYRQSLGQGLEFLIYFQGNSAPDKSGLPSDRFSAERTGGSVSTLTIQRTQQEDSAVYLCASSPNSNQPQHFGDGTRLSIL.

V gene TRBV7-9 combines with J gene TRBJ2-3, with 7 bases identical to TRBD2. The J segment lost 6 bases and the V segment lost 3 bases, leaving 12 bases of the junction unmatched. Germline CDR1 and CDR2: SEHNR and FQNEAQ (reference sequence). The length of the CDR3 is 16 residues. The CDR3 coding sequence is TGTGCCAGCAGCTTGGGCGGGGGTACTGTTTTGGATACGCAGTATTTT. Protein: CASSLGGGTVLDTQYF.

The chain combines TRBV4-1 with TRBJ1-2; D remains ambiguous. CDR3 length: 13 amino acids. Germline-derived CDR1 and CDR2 are MGHRA and YSYEKL. Trimming removed 0 bases from V and 7 bases from J, with 9 bases in between. CDR3 DNA: TGCGCCAGCAGCCAAGATCTCGGTTCTGGCTACACCTTC. It is translated as CASSQDLGSGYTF.

V and J are TRBV11-2 and TRBJ2-3, with D unresolved. The CDR3 extends over 14 amino acids. CDR1 is SGHAT, CDR2 FQNNGV, per germline. V lost 2 bases, J lost 0 bases, and 6 bases lay in between. The chain's CDR3 is CASSLWQSTDTQYF. DNA of the CDR3: TGTGCCAGCAGCTTATGGCAGAGCACAGATACGCAGTATTTT.

The chain couples TRBV4-2 to TRBJ2-1; TRBD2 aligns across 9 bases. J lost 6 bases, V lost 5 bases, and 5 bases had no gene match. The CDR3 consists of 14 residues. Per germline, CDR1 LGHNA and CDR2 YNFKEQ. The CDR3, as DNA: TGTGCCAGCAGCACCCCTAGCGGGGCCAATGAGCAGTTCTTC. Amino acids: CASSTPSGANEQFF.

The gene calls are TRBV6-6 and TRBJ1-1, with 9 bases aligning to TRBD1. The CDR3 consists of 10 residues. J lost 12 bases, V lost 5 bases, and 1 base had no gene match. CDR1 is MNHNY, CDR2 SVGAGI, per germline (reference sequence). CDR3 loop: CASSGTGTFF. The CDR3 DNA follows: TGTGCCAGCAGTGGGACAGGGACTTTCTTT.

This clone was detected only a few times. The rearrangement joins TRBV9 to TRBJ1-4; D is unresolved. The CDR3 runs to 14 residues. V dropped 0 bases and J dropped 3 bases, with 6 bases sitting between them. CDR1 SGDLS and CDR2 YYNGEE come from the germline V gene. The CDR3 region has the DNA TGTGCCAGCAGCGTAGACACGGCTAATGAAAAACTGTTTTTT. Translation gives CASSVDTANEKLFF.

This clone was counted ten times or more. The same CDR3 is also encoded by other DNA sequences in this sample. CDR3 loop: CASSLDTGRNQPQHF. The CDR3 nucleotides read TGTGCCAGCAGCTTAGATACCGGGCGCAATCAGCCCCAGCATTTT. The rearrangement joins TRBV11-2 to TRBJ1-5; D not resolved. The germline V and J ends were trimmed by 0 bases and 2 bases, with 8 bases remaining between them. Germline assignment: CDR1 SGHAT and CDR2 FQNNGV. The CDR3 has 15 amino acids. Full variable domain (missing parts from reference TRBV11-2 and TRBJ1-5): EAGVAQSPRYKIIEKRQSVAFWCNPISGHATLYWYQQILGQGPKLLIQFQNNGVVDDSQLPKDRFSAERLKGVDSTLKIQPAKLEDSAVYLCASSLDTGRNQPQHFGDGTRLSIL.

The rearrangement joins TRBV11-2 to TRBJ2-3, with 11 bases fitting TRBD2. The V gene end was trimmed by 2 bases and the J gene end by 4 bases; junction bases not matched to a gene: 14. There are 19 residues in the CDR3. Germline V lookup: CDR1 SGHAT, CDR2 FQNNGV. The CDR3 bases are TGTGCCAGCAGCTTAACACTAGCGGGAGACGTGCCCCTCGCAGATACGCAGTATTTT. Its translation is CASSLTLAGDVPLADTQYF.

The V and J genes are TRBV14 and TRBJ2-1; 15 bases fit TRBD2. Germline CDR1 SGHDN, CDR2 FVKESK. The CDR3 runs to 18 residues. The V segment lost 3 bases and the J segment 5 bases; nucleotides outside the gene matches: 8. CDR3 loop: CASSHPGTSGGYHNEQFF. CDR3 nucleotides: TGTGCCAGCAGCCACCCCGGGACTAGCGGGGGGTACCACAATGAGCAGTTCTTC.

This clone was observed a single time. J is TRBJ1-2 and V is TRBV19; D might be TRBD1 (5 bases). Germline V gene data show CDR1 as LNHDA and CDR2 as SQIVND (reference sequence). This CDR3 has 12 residues. Trimming shortened V by 7 bases and J by 4 bases, and 10 bases separated the two germline ends. CDR3: CASTKTVYGYTF. As DNA, the CDR3 is TGTGCCAGTACCAAGACAGTCTATGGCTACACCTTC.

This chain joins TRBV7-9 and TRBJ2-3; 8 nucleotides line up with TRBD1. V lost 2 bases to trimming and J lost 5 bases; unmatched junction nucleotides: 6. Germline V gives CDR1 SEHNR, CDR2 FQNEAQ (reference sequence). CDR3 length equals 15 residues. The CDR3: CASSLTGGRVDTQYF. The DNA of the CDR3 is TGTGCCAGCAGCTTAACAGGGGGAAGGGTAGATACGCAGTATTTT.

V is TRBV7-9 and J is TRBJ2-1; no clear D gene. Trimming pared 2 bases from V and 6 bases from J, leaving 8 bases between. The CDR3 covers 13 residues. The germline CDR1 and CDR2 sequences are SEHNR and FQNEAQ (reference sequence). CDR3 DNA sequence: TGTGCCAGCAGCTTAAGCCTGGCCAATGAGCAGTTCTTC. Translation: CASSLSLANEQFF.

The chain links TRBV30 to TRBJ2-5; 10 bases are a match to TRBD2. J gave up 3 bases and V 3 bases, and 1 base lay outside the gene matches. Germline V gene sequence: CDR1 GTSNPN, CDR2 SVGIG (reference sequence). The CDR3 is 13 residues long. CDR3 in amino acids: CAWSGLAEETQYF. The DNA for the CDR3 is TGTGCCTGGAGCGGACTAGCGGAAGAGACCCAGTACTTC.

V is TRBV5-1 and J is TRBJ2-5; 9 bases align to TRBD2. V trimming: 4 bases; J trimming: 5 bases; junction bases outside the gene matches: 9. The CDR3 extends over 15 amino acids. Per germline, CDR1 SGHRS and CDR2 YFSETQ. The DNA for the CDR3 is TGCGCCAGCAGCAACTACCTTAGCGGGAGTGAGACCCAGTACTTC. Its protein is CASSNYLSGSETQYF. The variable domain in full, completed from reference TRBV5-1 and TRBJ2-5, reads KAGVTQTPRYLIKTRGQQVTLSCSPISGHRSVSWYQQTPGQGLQFLFEYFSETQRNKGNFPGRFSGRQFSNSRSEMNVSTLELGDSALYLCASSNYLSGSETQYFGPGTRLLVL.

The chain recombines TRBV7-2 with TRBJ1-2; 7 positions agree with TRBD1. V shed 3 bases and J 8 bases; nucleotides not matched to a gene: 9. CDR1 is SGHTA and CDR2 is FQGNSA in the germline V gene. The CDR3 spans 14 residues. The CDR3 DNA sequence: TGTGCCAGCAGCTTGGGGGACAGATCCAAAGGCTACACCTTC. Amino acid sequence: CASSLGDRSKGYTF.

V gene TRBV5-8 combines with J gene TRBJ1-3; D uncertain. Trimming took off 0 bases at V and 2 bases at J, with 9 bases between the two ends. This CDR3 comprises 15 residues. Germline assignment: CDR1 SGHTS and CDR2 YDEGEE. In DNA form, the CDR3 reads TGTGCCAGCAGCTTGGAAGCCTTCGCTGGAAACACCATATATTTT. Translation gives CASSLEAFAGNTIYF.

This clone was seen only a few times. The J gene is TRBJ1-3, the V gene TRBV10-3; D gene uncertain. V lost 2 bases to trimming and J lost 4 bases, with 3 bases between them. This CDR3 region has 12 residues. Germline V gene lookup returns CDR1 ENHRY and CDR2 SYGVKD. The CDR3 nucleotides are TGTGCCATCAGTGAGCTCGGAAACACCATATATTTT. Protein product: CAISELGNTIYF.

This chain joins TRBV7-2 and TRBJ1-2, with 7 bases identical to TRBD1. Germline trimming cut 3 bases from V and 4 bases from J; bases unmatched to any gene: 11. In germline, CDR1 is SGHTA, CDR2 FQGNSA. There are 16 residues in the CDR3. The CDR3 nucleotides are TGTGCCAGCAGCTTTCCCCCCGCGACAGGGCCCTATGGCTACACCTTC. Encoded protein: CASSFPPATGPYGYTF.

The chain links TRBV11-3 to TRBJ2-2; 9 positions agree with TRBD2. V lost 5 bases, J lost 3 bases, and 7 bases stayed unmatched. There are 16 residues in the CDR3. Germline CDR1 is SGHNT and CDR2 is YENEEA. Written as DNA, the CDR3 is TGTGCCAGCAGCCTCGGGACTAGCCGAGACACCGGGGAGCTGTTTTTT. This translates into CASSLGTSRDTGELFF.

This clone was seen just once. This chain uses TRBV7-9 with TRBJ1-2; 7 positions agree with TRBD1. The CDR3 is made up of 14 amino acids. Losses at the gene ends were 2 bases for V and 4 bases for J; bases not matched to a gene: 4. Looked up from germline, CDR1 is SEHNR and CDR2 is FQNEAQ (reference sequence). The CDR3 spells CASSLLTGPYGYTF. The CDR3 nucleotides read TGTGCCAGCAGCTTATTGACAGGGCCCTATGGCTACACCTTC.

V is TRBV15 and J is TRBJ2-2; D unclear. Trimming cost V 1 base and J 5 bases, with 8 bases left between them. The CDR3 is made up of 14 amino acids. Germline V gene sequence: CDR1 LNHNV, CDR2 YYDKDF (reference sequence). CDR3 residues: CATSRVTATGELFF. CDR3 nucleotide sequence: TGTGCCACCAGCAGAGTAACAGCTACCGGGGAGCTGTTTTTT.

This sequence joins TRBV4-2 and TRBJ2-1, with D unclear. This CDR3 contains 13 residues. Germline lookup yields CDR1 LGHNA and CDR2 YNFKEQ. V shed 3 bases and J shed 9 bases, with 12 bases lying between them. The CDR3 DNA reads as TGTGCCAGCAGCCAGGCGTCGCCTAGTGAGCAGTTCTTC. It specifies CASSQASPSEQFF.